The 5 T cell receptor beta chains listed next were all sequenced from one sample in a study of blood T cell repertoires in COVID-19. TCRdb keeps only in-frame clones here, not all; method: immunoSEQ multiplex PCR. The sample has some 670,000 clones, 80% to 90% seen once. The source material was peripheral blood. These receptors were collected from a woman under 30 with acute or convalescent COVID-19.

The chain joins TRBV7-3 to TRBJ2-3; TRBD2 matches 12 bases. This CDR3 comprises 17 residues. V trimming: 0 bases; J trimming: 5 bases; junction bases outside the gene matches: 6. Germline V CDR1 and CDR2: SGHTA, FQGTGA. The CDR3 is CASSLTSSGGARDTQYF. The CDR3 nucleotides are TGTGCCAGCAGCTTAACGTCTAGCGGGGGGGCCCGAGATACGCAGTATTTT.

This clone was seen only once. This chain links TRBV13 with TRBJ1-6, with TRBD1 matching 7 bases. After removal of 6 bases from V and 4 bases from J, the junction contained 9 bases not matched to a gene. Germline values: CDR1 PRHDT, CDR2 FYEKMQ (reference sequence). The CDR3 has 16 amino acids. This CDR3 reads CASRHEGQPYNSPLHF. Here the CDR3 DNA reads TGTGCCAGCAGACACGAGGGACAGCCTTATAATTCACCCCTCCACTTT.

V is TRBV28 and J is TRBJ1-5; D is possibly TRBD1 (5 bases). CDR3 length equals 14 residues. Germline assignment: CDR1 MDHEN and CDR2 SYDVKM. V was shortened by 3 bases and J by 6 bases, with 12 bases between the two germline ends. The DNA for the CDR3 is TGTGCCAGCAGTTTGCTCAGGGAGGGTCAGCCCCAGCATTTT. Amino acid sequence: CASSLLREGQPQHF.

A single count supports this clone. The chain carries TRBV14 and TRBJ2-3; the D gene is possibly TRBD1 (6 bases). The CDR3 has 15 residues. The ends were cut back, 1 base at V and 6 bases at J, with 14 bases in the middle. CDR1 is SGHDN, CDR2 FVKESK, per germline. DNA for the CDR3: TGTGCCAGCAGCCAAGGTCCACAGGGTTGGGATACGCAGTATTTT. This gives the protein CASSQGPQGWDTQYF.

This clone was found once. The sample holds other DNA sequences that translate to the same CDR3. The chain employs TRBV2 and TRBJ1-5; 7 nucleotides agree with TRBD1. CDR1 and CDR2 from the germline V gene are SNHLY and FYNNEI. Trimming took 1 base from V and 6 from J; bases not matched to a gene: 3. The CDR3 is 14 residues long. As DNA, the CDR3 is TGTGCCAGCAGTGAAGGGAGGGGGCCTCAGCCCCAGCATTTT. It codes for CASSEGRGPQPQHF.